Below are 18 T cell receptor beta chains sequenced from a single sample in a study of T cell responses to AZD1222 COVID-19 vaccine. The assay was immunoSEQ multiplex PCR, and TCRdb's table has in-frame clones only and misses some. This table has under 120,000 clones, roughly 90% appearing once. Sequencing used peripheral blood, obtained on day 0 of AZD1222 vaccination. Receptors originate from an adult in good health.

The rearrangement links TRBV19 to TRBJ1-5; a weak D match, TRBD1 (5 bases). CDR3 length equals 16 residues. Trimming shortened V by 3 bases and J by 3 bases, and 15 bases separated the two germline ends. Germline CDR1 reads LNHDA; CDR2 reads SQIVND (reference sequence). This chain's CDR3 is CASSISGTGVNQPQHF. The CDR3 region has the DNA TGTGCCAGTAGTATCAGTGGGACCGGAGTCAATCAGCCCCAGCATTTT. The full variable domain, in which reference TRBV19 and TRBJ1-5 provide the parts outside the CDR3, is DGGITQSPKYLFRKEGQNVTLSCEQNLNHDAMYWYRQDPGQGLRLIYYSQIVNDFQKGDIAEGYSVSREKKESFPLTVTSAQKNPTAFYLCASSISGTGVNQPQHFGDGTRLSIL.

J is TRBJ2-2 and V is TRBV5-6; maybe TRBD2 (5 bases). CDR1 and CDR2 (germline): SGHDT, YYEEEE. The CDR3 length is 15 residues. Trimming cost V 4 bases and J 1 base, with 11 bases left between them. The CDR3 DNA sequence: TGTGCCAGCAGCACGGGGATGGGGAACACCGGGGAGCTGTTTTTT. Translated, it gives CASSTGMGNTGELFF. Using reference TRBV5-6 and TRBJ2-2 for the parts outside the CDR3, the full variable domain is DAGVTQSPTHLIKTRGQQVTLRCSPKSGHDTVSWYQQALGQGPQFIFQYYEEEERQRGNFPDRFSGHQFPNYSSELNVNALLLGDSALYLCASSTGMGNTGELFFGEGSRLTVL.

This chain links TRBV27 with TRBJ1-5; TRBD1 is a possible D gene (5 bases). The CDR3 has 13 amino acids. CDR1 MNHEY and CDR2 SMNVEV come from the germline V gene (reference sequence). The V end lost 8 bases, the J end lost 5 bases, and 13 bases lay between the germline ends. The CDR3 nucleotides are TGTGCCAGCGGCCGGGGGGACGATCAGCCCCAGCATTTT. The encoded protein is CASGRGDDQPQHF.

The chain combines TRBV6-5 with TRBJ1-2; D is unresolved. Looked up from germline, CDR1 is MNHEY and CDR2 is SVGAGI. Trimming shortened V by 4 bases and J by 2 bases, and 17 bases separated the two germline ends. This CDR3 contains 16 residues. CDR3: CASSSPFPAANYGYTF. In DNA, the CDR3 is TGTGCCAGCAGTTCCCCTTTCCCAGCGGCAAACTATGGCTACACCTTC.

This chain uses TRBV4-3 with TRBJ2-5, with D uncertain. The CDR3 covers 15 residues. Germline V gene data show CDR1 as LGHNA and CDR2 as YSLEER. V dropped 0 bases and J dropped 5 bases, with 13 bases sitting between them. The CDR3 sequence: CASSQEGSNTETQYF. CDR3 coding DNA: TGCGCCAGCAGCCAAGAGGGATCCAACACGGAGACCCAGTACTTC.

CDR3 DNA sequence: TGTGCCAGCAGTTTATGGGGAGCGGGTAGCACAGATACGCAGTATTTT. It specifies CASSLWGAGSTDTQYF. The V and J genes are TRBV27 and TRBJ2-3; tentative D call: TRBD2 (6 bases). CDR1 is MNHEY, CDR2 SMNVEV, per germline (reference sequence). V was shortened by 1 base and J by 0 bases, with 11 bases between the two germline ends. The CDR3 covers 16 residues.

A single count supports this clone. The chain combines TRBV2 with TRBJ2-7; the D call may be TRBD1 or TRBD2 (5 bases each). Germline CDR1 is SNHLY and CDR2 is FYNNEI. V lost 5 bases to trimming and J lost 6 bases, with 14 bases between them. CDR3 length equals 13 residues. The CDR3 sequence is CASSRSAGSEQYF. The DNA of the CDR3 is TGTGCCAGCAGTCGATCGGCAGGGAGCGAGCAGTACTTC.

The chain has TRBV13 and TRBJ1-1; D call uncertain. The CDR3 runs to 13 residues. Germline V gene lookup returns CDR1 PRHDT and CDR2 FYEKMQ (reference sequence). V lost 5 bases and J lost 2, with 9 bases in between. CDR3 region: CASSPRQNTEAFF. The DNA for the CDR3 is TGTGCCAGCAGCCCCCGGCAAAACACTGAAGCTTTCTTT.

V usage is TRBV2 and J usage is TRBJ2-1; perhaps TRBD1 as D (5 bases). The CDR3 is 14 residues long. Per the germline V gene, CDR1 is SNHLY and CDR2 is FYNNEI. Trimming pared 3 bases from V and 6 bases from J, leaving 12 bases between. CDR3 residues: CASSEGPRANEQFF. The CDR3 DNA reads TGTGCCAGCAGTGAGGGGCCCCGGGCCAATGAGCAGTTCTTC.

This chain links TRBV9 with TRBJ1-6; D is uncertain. The V end lost 0 bases, the J end lost 9 bases, and 13 bases lay between the germline ends. The CDR3 contains 15 residues. The germline CDR1 and CDR2 sequences are SGDLS and YYNGEE. The CDR3 region is CASSVGLGIGSPLHF. The CDR3 DNA is TGTGCCAGCAGCGTAGGCTTGGGTATCGGTTCACCCCTCCACTTT.

The V gene is TRBV2, the J gene TRBJ1-1; D gene uncertain. From germline, CDR1 is SNHLY and CDR2 FYNNEI. This CDR3 has 13 amino acids. V was shortened by 7 bases and J by 1 base, with 10 bases between the two germline ends. The CDR3 reads CASTAPPNTEAFF. The DNA for the CDR3 is TGTGCCAGCACGGCACCACCGAACACTGAAGCTTTCTTT.

V gene TRBV19 combines with J gene TRBJ1-2, with D possibly matching TRBD1 (5 bases). CDR3 size: 13 residues. V shed 3 bases and J shed 8 bases, with 13 bases lying between them. In germline, CDR1 is LNHDA, CDR2 SQIVND (reference sequence). CDR3 region: CASSIGASQGYTF. CDR3 nucleotides: TGTGCCAGTAGTATTGGGGCCTCTCAGGGCTACACCTTC.

The genes are TRBV7-2 and TRBJ1-1; D remains ambiguous. The CDR3 is 14 amino acids. The ends were cut back, 3 bases at V and 4 bases at J, with 12 bases in the middle. Germline lookup yields CDR1 SGHTA and CDR2 FQGNSA. CDR3 region: CASSFSIHGTEAFF. The DNA of the CDR3 is TGTGCCAGCAGCTTTTCGATCCACGGCACTGAAGCTTTCTTT.

This clone was counted a single time. The genes are TRBV27 and TRBJ1-5, with TRBD1 identical over 7 bases. Germline assignment: CDR1 MNHEY and CDR2 SMNVEV (reference sequence). This CDR3 comprises 14 residues. Trimming cost V 6 bases and J 5 bases; bases outside gene matches: 7. The CDR3 nucleotides read TGTGCCAGCAGGAGGACAGGACCTTATCAGCCCCAGCATTTT. Protein product: CASRRTGPYQPQHF.

The chain employs TRBV27 and TRBJ1-1; a weak D match, TRBD1 (6 bases). The V and J ends lost 9 bases and 1 base respectively, with 15 bases between them. Germline V lookup: CDR1 MNHEY, CDR2 SMNVEV (reference sequence). There are 14 residues in the CDR3. CDR3 region: CASRRQAGNTEAFF. CDR3 in DNA: TGTGCCAGTCGGCGACAGGCAGGGAACACTGAAGCTTTCTTT.

The chain couples TRBV6-5 to TRBJ2-1; TRBD2 aligns across 11 bases. The CDR3 spans 15 residues. Germline V gives CDR1 MNHEY, CDR2 SVGAGI. Unmatched junction bases numbered 5, after V lost 5 bases and J lost 5 bases. CDR3 nucleotides: TGTGCCAGCAGTAGACCGGGACTAGCGGACAATGAGCAGTTCTTC. Its protein is CASSRPGLADNEQFF.

CDR3 sequence (DNA): TGTGCCAGTAGTGACACGGGCAAGGGAACCCAGCATTTT. Its protein is CASSDTGKGTQHF. This chain joins TRBV19 and TRBJ1-5; D is unclear. V was pared by 5 bases and J by 11 bases, with 16 bases between. Germline V gene sequence: CDR1 LNHDA, CDR2 SQIVND (reference sequence). The CDR3 contains 13 residues.

The chain employs TRBV7-9 and TRBJ1-2; 10 bases agree with TRBD1. V shed 5 bases, J shed 8 bases, and the junction held 8 bases outside the gene matches. Germline V gene sequence: CDR1 SEHNR, CDR2 FQNEAQ (reference sequence). This CDR3 comprises 14 residues. CDR3 coding DNA: TGTGCCAGCAGCACTGGACAGGGGGAAAGGGGCTACACCTTC. Encoded protein: CASSTGQGERGYTF.